These 6 T cell receptor beta chains were sequenced from one sample in a study of blood T cell repertoires in COVID-19. Assay used: immunoSEQ multiplex PCR; TCRdb lists only in-frame clones, some missing. The sample includes about 81,000 clones, about 95% of them seen just once. Sequenced input: peripheral blood. The receptors originated from a human donor with active COVID-19. The donor label of this sample is uncertain.

The V and J genes are TRBV30 and TRBJ2-7; 13 bases fit TRBD2. The CDR3 is 20 amino acids. CDR1 and CDR2 from the germline V gene are GTSNPN and SVGIG (reference sequence). Germline trimming cut 0 bases from V and 4 bases from J; bases unmatched to any gene: 18. The CDR3 sequence is CAWSVLLWTSGRRPHYEQYF. Here the CDR3 DNA reads TGTGCCTGGAGTGTACTTCTCTGGACTAGCGGGAGACGACCACATTACGAGCAGTACTTC.

The chain links TRBV13 to TRBJ2-3, with D maybe TRBD2 (5 bases). V was pared by 3 bases and J by 6 bases, with 13 bases between. The CDR3 has 14 amino acids. CDR1 is PRHDT, CDR2 FYEKMQ, per germline (reference sequence). The CDR3 region has the DNA TGTGCCAGCAGCTTGTGGGGAGACGGGGATACGCAGTATTTT. Encoded protein: CASSLWGDGDTQYF. The whole variable domain, remainder taken from reference TRBV13 and TRBJ2-3, is AAGVIQSPRHLIKEKRETATLKCYPIPRHDTVYWYQQGPGQDPQFLISFYEKMQSDKGSIPDRFSAQQFSDYHSELNMSSLELGDSALYFCASSLWGDGDTQYFGPGTRLTVL.

The chain combines TRBV5-1 with TRBJ2-2; TRBD1 aligns across 8 bases. The CDR3 has 13 amino acids. Germline V gene data show CDR1 as SGHRS and CDR2 as YFSETQ. V was pared by 2 bases and J by 6 bases, with 0 bases of the junction left unmatched. The CDR3 here is CASSLQGAGELFF. The CDR3, as DNA: TGCGCCAGCAGCTTACAGGGGGCCGGGGAGCTGTTTTTT. The whole variable domain, remainder taken from reference TRBV5-1 and TRBJ2-2, is KAGVTQTPRYLIKTRGQQVTLSCSPISGHRSVSWYQQTPGQGLQFLFEYFSETQRNKGNFPGRFSGRQFSNSRSEMNVSTLELGDSALYLCASSLQGAGELFFGEGSRLTVL.

The V gene is TRBV20-1, the J gene TRBJ2-3; D gene ambiguous. The ends were cut back, 3 bases at V and 1 base at J, with 8 bases in the middle. CDR1 and CDR2 (germline): DFQATT, SNEGSKA (reference sequence). The CDR3 has 13 amino acids. The CDR3 here is CSASFQGTDTQYF. The CDR3 DNA sequence: TGCAGTGCTAGTTTTCAGGGCACAGATACGCAGTATTTT.

The chain employs TRBV19 and TRBJ2-1, with 7 bases lining up with TRBD2. V lost 1 base, J lost 4 bases, and 7 bases stayed unmatched. Per germline, CDR1 LNHDA and CDR2 SQIVND (reference sequence). The CDR3 is made up of 16 amino acids. DNA of the CDR3: TGTGCCAGTAGTATAGGTGGCGGGAGAAAGTACAATGAGCAGTTCTTC. The encoded protein is CASSIGGGRKYNEQFF.

The chain uses TRBV11-2 and TRBJ2-3; 7 positions agree with TRBD2. V trimming: 1 base; J trimming: 2 bases; junction bases outside the gene matches: 6. The germline CDR1 and CDR2 sequences are SGHAT and FQNNGV. The length of the CDR3 is 16 residues. DNA for the CDR3: TGTGCCAGCAGCTTAGGCACTAGCGCGCACACAGATACGCAGTATTTT. Encoded protein: CASSLGTSAHTDTQYF.